This entry concerns a single T cell receptor (beta chain). What it binds is not known. This sample is part of a study of CD4+ T cells in melanoma. The study's findings and limits: CD8+ T cell, macrophage and B cell function reportedly correlated with neoantigen-specific CD4+ T cells. Neoantigen-specific CD4+ T cells in melanoma reportedly had diverse differentiation states.

TCRdb's table, derived via immunoSEQ multiplex PCR, lists solely in-frame clones and lacks some. Among fewer than 150,000 clones listed, roughly 91% were seen once. The V end lost 2 bases, the J end lost 1 base, and 8 bases lay between the germline ends. This CDR3 is built from 13 residues. CDR1 and CDR2 from the germline V gene are GTSNPN and SVGIG (reference sequence). The source of this sequence is a human donor with melanoma. The chain links TRBV30 to TRBJ1-1; D not certain. CDR3 protein: CAWSHSGNTEAFF. For the CDR3, the DNA is TGTGCCTGGAGTCACAGCGGGAACACTGAAGCTTTCTTT.